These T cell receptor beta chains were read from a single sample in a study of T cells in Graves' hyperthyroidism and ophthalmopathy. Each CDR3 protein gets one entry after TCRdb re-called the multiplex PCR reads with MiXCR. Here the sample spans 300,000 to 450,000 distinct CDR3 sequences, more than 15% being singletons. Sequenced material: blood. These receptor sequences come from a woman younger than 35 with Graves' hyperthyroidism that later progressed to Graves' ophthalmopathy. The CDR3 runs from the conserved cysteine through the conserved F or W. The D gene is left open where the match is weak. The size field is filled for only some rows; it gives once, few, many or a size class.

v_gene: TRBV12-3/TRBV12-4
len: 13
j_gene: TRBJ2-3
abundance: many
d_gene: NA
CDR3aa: CASSSQTTDTQYF
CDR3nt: TGTGCCAGCAGTTCACAAACCACAGATACGCAGTATTTT

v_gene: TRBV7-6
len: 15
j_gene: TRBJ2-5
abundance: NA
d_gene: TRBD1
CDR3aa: CASHYGDREGETQYF
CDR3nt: TGTGCCAGCCACTACGGGGACAGGGAGGGGGAGACCCAGTACTTC

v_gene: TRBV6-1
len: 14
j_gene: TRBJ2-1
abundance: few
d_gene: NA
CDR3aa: CASSELLEANEQFF
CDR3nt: TGTGCCAGCAGTGAATTGTTAGAGGCCAATGAGCAGTTCTTC

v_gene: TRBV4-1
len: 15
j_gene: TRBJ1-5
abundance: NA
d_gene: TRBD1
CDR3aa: CASSSTGTSNQPQHF
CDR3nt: TGCGCCAGCAGCTCGACAGGGACCAGCAATCAGCCCCAGCATTTT

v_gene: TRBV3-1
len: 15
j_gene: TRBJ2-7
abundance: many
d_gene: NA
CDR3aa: CASSPELGQDYEQYF
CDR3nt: TGTGCCAGCAGCCCAGAACTTGGGCAGGACTACGAGCAGTACTTC

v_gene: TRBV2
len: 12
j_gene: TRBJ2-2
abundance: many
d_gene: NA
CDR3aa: CASGEGAGELFF
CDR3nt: TGTGCCAGCGGGGAAGGAGCCGGGGAGCTGTTTTTT

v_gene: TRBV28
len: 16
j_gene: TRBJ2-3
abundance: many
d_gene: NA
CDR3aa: CASSINLLRRADTQYF
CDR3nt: TGTGCCAGCAGTATAAACCTGCTAAGGAGAGCAGATACGCAGTATTTT

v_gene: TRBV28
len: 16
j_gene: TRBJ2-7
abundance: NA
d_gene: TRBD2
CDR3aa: CASSRGLAGGSYEQYF
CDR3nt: TGTGCCAGCAGCAGGGGACTAGCGGGGGGGAGCTACGAGCAGTACTTC

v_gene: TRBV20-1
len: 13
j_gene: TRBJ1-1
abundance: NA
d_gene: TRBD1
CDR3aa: CSAWGQGNTEAFF
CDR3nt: TGCAGTGCTTGGGGACAGGGGAACACTGAAGCTTTCTTT

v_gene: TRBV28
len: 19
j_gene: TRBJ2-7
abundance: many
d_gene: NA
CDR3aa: CASRGALLHSRTISYEQYF
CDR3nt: TGTGCCAGCAGAGGGGCTCTCTTGCACTCCAGGACGATCTCCTACGAGCAGTACTTC

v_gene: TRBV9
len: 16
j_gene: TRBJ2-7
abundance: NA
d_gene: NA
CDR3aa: CASSSTTAQQPYEQYF
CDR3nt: TGTGCCAGCAGCTCCACGACAGCCCAGCAGCCCTACGAGCAGTACTTC

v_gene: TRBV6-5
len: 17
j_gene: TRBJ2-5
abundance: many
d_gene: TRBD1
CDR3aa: CASSYQNRQGKAGAQYF
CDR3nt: TGTGCCAGCAGTTACCAGAATCGACAGGGAAAAGCCGGAGCCCAGTACTTC

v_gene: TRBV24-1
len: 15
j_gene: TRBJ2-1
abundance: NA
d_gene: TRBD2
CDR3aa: CATSALEGGPNEQFF
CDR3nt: TGTGCCACCAGTGCCCTAGAGGGAGGGCCTAATGAGCAGTTCTTC

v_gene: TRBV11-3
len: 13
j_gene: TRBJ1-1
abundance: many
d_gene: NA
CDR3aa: CASSLERDTEAFF
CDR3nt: TGTGCCAGCAGCTTAGAACGGGACACTGAAGCTTTCTTT

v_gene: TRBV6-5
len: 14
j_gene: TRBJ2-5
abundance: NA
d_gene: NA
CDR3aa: CASSYLGHQETQYF
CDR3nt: TGTGCCAGCAGTTACTTGGGACACCAAGAGACCCAGTACTTC

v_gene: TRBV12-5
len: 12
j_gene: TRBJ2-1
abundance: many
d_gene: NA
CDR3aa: CASGLGAGEQFF
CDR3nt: TGTGCTAGTGGTTTGGGTGCGGGTGAGCAGTTCTTC

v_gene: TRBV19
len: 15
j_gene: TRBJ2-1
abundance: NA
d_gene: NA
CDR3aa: CASSPDKVGYNEQFF
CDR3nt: TGTGCCAGTAGTCCCGACAAAGTAGGCTACAATGAGCAGTTCTTC

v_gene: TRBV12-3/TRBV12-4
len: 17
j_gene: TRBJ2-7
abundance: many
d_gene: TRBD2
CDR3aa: CASSLEGGRREGDEQYF
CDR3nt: TGTGCCAGCAGTTTAGAGGGGGGGAGGCGGGAGGGCGACGAGCAGTACTTC

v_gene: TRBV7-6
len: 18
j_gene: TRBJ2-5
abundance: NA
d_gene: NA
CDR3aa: CASSLVLFGPTGAETQYF
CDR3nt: TGTGCCAGCAGCTTAGTTTTATTTGGTCCGACCGGTGCGGAGACCCAGTACTTC

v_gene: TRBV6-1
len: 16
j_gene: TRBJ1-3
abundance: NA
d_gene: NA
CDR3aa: CASSVQGAYSGNTIYF
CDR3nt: TGTGCCAGCAGTGTGCAAGGGGCCTACTCTGGAAACACCATATATTTT

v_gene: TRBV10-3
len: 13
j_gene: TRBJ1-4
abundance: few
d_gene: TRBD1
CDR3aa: CAIRGQETEKLFF
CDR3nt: TGTGCCATCAGGGGACAGGAGACGGAAAAACTGTTTTTT

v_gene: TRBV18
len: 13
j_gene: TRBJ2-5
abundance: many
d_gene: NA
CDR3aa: CASRPGLQETQYF
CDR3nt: TGTGCCAGTCGACCCGGCCTCCAGGAGACCCAGTACTTC

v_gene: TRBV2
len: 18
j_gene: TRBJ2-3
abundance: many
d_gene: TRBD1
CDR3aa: CASSRTGALSSSTDTQYF
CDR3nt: TGTGCCAGCAGTCGGACAGGGGCCCTCTCTTCTAGCACAGATACGCAGTATTTT

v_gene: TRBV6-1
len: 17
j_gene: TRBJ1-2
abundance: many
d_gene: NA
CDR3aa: CASSESSATKGARGYTF
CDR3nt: TGTGCCAGCAGTGAGTCAAGCGCCACAAAAGGGGCAAGGGGCTACACCTTC

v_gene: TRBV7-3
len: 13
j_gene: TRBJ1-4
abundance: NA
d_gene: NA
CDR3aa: CASSSGLGEKLFF
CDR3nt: TGTGCCAGCAGCTCCGGACTTGGGGAAAAACTGTTTTTT

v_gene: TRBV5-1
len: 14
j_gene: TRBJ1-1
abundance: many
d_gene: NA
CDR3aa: CASSLTQMNTEAFF
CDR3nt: TGCGCCAGCAGCCTGACCCAAATGAACACTGAAGCTTTCTTT

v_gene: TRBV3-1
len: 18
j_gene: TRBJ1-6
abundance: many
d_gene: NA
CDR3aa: CASSQDGRKPRMGSPLHF
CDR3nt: TGTGCCAGCAGCCAAGATGGGCGCAAGCCCCGGATGGGGTCACCCCTCCACTTT

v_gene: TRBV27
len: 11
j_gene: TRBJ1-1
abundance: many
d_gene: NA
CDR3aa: CASSSGQKAFF
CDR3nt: TGTGCCAGCAGTTCGGGTCAGAAAGCTTTCTTT

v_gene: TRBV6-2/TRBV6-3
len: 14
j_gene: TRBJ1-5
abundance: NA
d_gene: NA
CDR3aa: CASSGGGGLQPQHF
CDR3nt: TGTGCCAGCAGTGGGGGGGGGGGGCTTCAGCCCCAGCATTTT

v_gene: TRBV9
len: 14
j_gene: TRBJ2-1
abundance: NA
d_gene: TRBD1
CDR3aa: CASSPRTGVNEQFF
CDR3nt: TGTGCCAGCAGCCCCAGGACAGGGGTTAATGAGCAGTTCTTC

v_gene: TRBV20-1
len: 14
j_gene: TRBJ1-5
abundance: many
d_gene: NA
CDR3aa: CSARQGPPNQPQHF
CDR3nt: TGCAGTGCTAGACAGGGGCCCCCCAATCAGCCCCAGCATTTT

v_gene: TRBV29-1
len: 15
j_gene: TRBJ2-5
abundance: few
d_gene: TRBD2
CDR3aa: CSVDTPSGSHETQYF
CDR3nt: TGCAGCGTTGACACGCCTAGCGGGAGCCACGAGACCCAGTACTTC